Below, 6 T cell receptor beta chains from the same sample are listed, as sequenced in a study of shared clonotypes between healthy human individuals. This table comes from immunoSEQ multiplex PCR, and its TCRdb copy is limited to in-frame clones, with some not included. Here the sample spans over a million clones, approximately 98.5% being singletons. Source material: naive CD4+ T cells sorted from blood. Subset of the sample: CD45RA+ positively selected. These receptors were collected from a man aged 25-40 years in good health.

The V call is TRBV7-9, the J call TRBJ1-2; maybe TRBD1 (5 bases). V lost 5 bases and J 4 bases, leaving 8 bases between the germline ends. The CDR3 sequence is 12 residues long. From germline, CDR1 is SEHNR and CDR2 FQNEAQ (reference sequence). CDR3 in DNA: TGTGCCAGCAGCCTTGGGACCTATGGCTACACCTTC. Protein product: CASSLGTYGYTF.

V gene TRBV9 combines with J gene TRBJ1-1; D is unclear. Germline loops: CDR1 SGDLS, CDR2 YYNGEE. The germline V and J ends were trimmed by 0 bases and 6 bases, with 12 bases remaining between them. The CDR3 covers 14 residues. The CDR3: CASSVGSQLSEAFF. CDR3 sequence (DNA): TGTGCCAGCAGCGTAGGAAGCCAGCTGTCTGAAGCTTTCTTT.

The count of this clone is one. The chain has TRBV29-1 and TRBJ2-1; D ambiguous. From germline, CDR1 is SQVTM and CDR2 ANQGSEA. V lost 4 bases and J lost 4, with 5 bases in between. The CDR3 has 11 residues. In DNA form, the CDR3 reads TGCAGCGTTGTACAGTACAATGAGCAGTTCTTC. Translating gives CSVVQYNEQFF.

V gene TRBV7-2 combines with J gene TRBJ2-7, with TRBD2 matching over 7 bases. V lost 2 bases to trimming and J lost 4 bases; unmatched junction nucleotides: 14. The CDR3 extends over 17 amino acids. Germline loops: CDR1 SGHTA, CDR2 FQGNSA. The CDR3 DNA follows: TGTGCCAGCAGCTTAAGCGTGGGAGCGGGAATCCCGTACGAGCAGTACTTC. It translates to CASSLSVGAGIPYEQYF.

The DNA of the CDR3 is TGTGCCAGCAGCCGCCCGGGACTAGCGGGAGACAATGAGCAGTTCTTC. It is translated as CASSRPGLAGDNEQFF. The chain links TRBV7-8 to TRBJ2-1, with 14 bases matching TRBD2. The CDR3 extends over 16 amino acids. Germline V CDR1 and CDR2: SGHVS, FQNEAQ. The junction had 5 bases not matched to a gene; V was cut back by 5 bases and J by 5 bases.

The chain couples TRBV9 to TRBJ2-2; perhaps TRBD2 as D (6 bases). The V and J ends lost 0 bases and 6 bases respectively, with 21 bases between them. This CDR3 spans 18 amino acids. The germline CDR1 and CDR2 sequences are SGDLS and YYNGEE. The CDR3 DNA is TGTGCCAGCAGCGTAGCCCCCGTTGGGGGGAGAGGCCCCGGGGAGCTGTTTTTT. Its protein product is CASSVAPVGGRGPGELFF.